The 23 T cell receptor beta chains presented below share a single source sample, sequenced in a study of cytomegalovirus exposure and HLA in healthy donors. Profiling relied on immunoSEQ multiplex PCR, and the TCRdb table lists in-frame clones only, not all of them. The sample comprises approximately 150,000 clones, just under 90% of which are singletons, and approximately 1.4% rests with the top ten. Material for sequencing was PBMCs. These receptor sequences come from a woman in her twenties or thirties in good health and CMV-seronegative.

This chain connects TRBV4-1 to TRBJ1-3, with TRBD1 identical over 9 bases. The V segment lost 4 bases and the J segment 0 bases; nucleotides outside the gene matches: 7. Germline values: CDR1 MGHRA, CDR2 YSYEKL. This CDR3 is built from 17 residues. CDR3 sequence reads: CASSPRGQGVSGNTIYF. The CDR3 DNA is TGCGCCAGCAGCCCGAGGGGACAGGGCGTCTCTGGAAACACCATATATTTT.

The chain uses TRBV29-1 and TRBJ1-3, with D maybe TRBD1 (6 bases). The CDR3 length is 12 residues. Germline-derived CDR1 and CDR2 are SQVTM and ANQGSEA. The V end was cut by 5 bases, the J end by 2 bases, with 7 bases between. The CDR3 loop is CSVRTAGNTIYF. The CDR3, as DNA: TGCAGCGTTCGGACAGCTGGAAACACCATATATTTT.

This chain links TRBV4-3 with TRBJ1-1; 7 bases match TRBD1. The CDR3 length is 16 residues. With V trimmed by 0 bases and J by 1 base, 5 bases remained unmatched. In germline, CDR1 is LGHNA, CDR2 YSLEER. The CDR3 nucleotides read TGCGCCAGCAGCCAAGATGTCAGGGGGACGAACACTGAAGCTTTCTTT. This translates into CASSQDVRGTNTEAFF.

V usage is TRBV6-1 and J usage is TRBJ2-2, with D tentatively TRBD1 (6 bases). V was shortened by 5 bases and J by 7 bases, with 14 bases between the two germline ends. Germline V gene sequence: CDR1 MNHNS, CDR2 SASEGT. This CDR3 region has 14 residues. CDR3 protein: CASSLTGFLGELFF. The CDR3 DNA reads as TGTGCCAGCAGTCTCACAGGGTTTCTCGGGGAGCTGTTTTTT.

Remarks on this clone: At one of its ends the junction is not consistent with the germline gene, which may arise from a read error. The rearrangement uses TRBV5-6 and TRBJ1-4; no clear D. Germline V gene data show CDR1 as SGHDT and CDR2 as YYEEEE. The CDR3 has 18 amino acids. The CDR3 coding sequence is TGTGCCAGCACCTTGGAGGGAAAGACGATGATGAGCGGTGAAAAACTGTTTTTT. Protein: CASTLEGKTMMSGEKLFF. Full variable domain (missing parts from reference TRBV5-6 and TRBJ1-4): DAGVTQSPTHLIKTRGQQVTLRCSPKSGHDTVSWYQQALGQGPQFIFQYYEEEERQRGNFPDRFSGHQFPNYSSELNVNALLLGDSALYLCASTLEGKTMMSGEKLFFGSGTQLSVL.

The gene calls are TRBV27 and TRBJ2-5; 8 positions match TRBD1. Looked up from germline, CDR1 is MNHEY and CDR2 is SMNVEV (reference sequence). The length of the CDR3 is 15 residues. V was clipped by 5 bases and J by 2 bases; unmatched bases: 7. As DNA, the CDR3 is TGTGCCAGCAGTACCATACAGGGGGTACAAGAGACCCAGTACTTC. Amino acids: CASSTIQGVQETQYF.

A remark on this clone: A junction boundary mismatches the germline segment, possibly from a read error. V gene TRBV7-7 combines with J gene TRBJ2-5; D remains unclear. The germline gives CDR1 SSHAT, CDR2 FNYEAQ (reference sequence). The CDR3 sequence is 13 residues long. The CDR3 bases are TGTGCTAGCAGCTTAGATAACCAAGAGACCCAGTACTTC. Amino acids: CASSLDNQETQYF.

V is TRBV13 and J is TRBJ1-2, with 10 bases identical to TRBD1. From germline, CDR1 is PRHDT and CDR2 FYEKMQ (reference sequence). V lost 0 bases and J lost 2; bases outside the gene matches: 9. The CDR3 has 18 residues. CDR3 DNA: TGTGCCAGCAGCTTAGGCCTAGGGGGACAGGGGAGAAACTATGGCTACACCTTC. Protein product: CASSLGLGGQGRNYGYTF.

The CDR3 DNA sequence: TGTGCCAGCAGTGAAGCGGCCAGTCGGGGCAATCAGCCCCAGCATTTT. Translation: CASSEAASRGNQPQHF. The V gene is TRBV6-1, the J gene TRBJ1-5; no clear D. The germline V gene encodes CDR1 MNHNS and CDR2 SASEGT. Trimming left V 0 bases short and J 2 bases short, with 11 bases between. The length of the CDR3 is 16 residues.

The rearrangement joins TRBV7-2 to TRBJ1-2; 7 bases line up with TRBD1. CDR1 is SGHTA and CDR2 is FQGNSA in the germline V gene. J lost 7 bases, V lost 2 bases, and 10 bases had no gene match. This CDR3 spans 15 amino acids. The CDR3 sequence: CASSLWGAGGGGYTF. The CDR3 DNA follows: TGTGCCAGCAGCTTATGGGGGGCAGGGGGAGGTGGCTACACCTTC.

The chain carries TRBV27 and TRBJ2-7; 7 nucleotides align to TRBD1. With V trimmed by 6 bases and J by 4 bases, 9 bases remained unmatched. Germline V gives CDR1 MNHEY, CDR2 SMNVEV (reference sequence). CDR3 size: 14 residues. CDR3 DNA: TGTGCCAGCAGGTACTATGAGGGGGCTTACGAGCAGTACTTC. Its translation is CASRYYEGAYEQYF.

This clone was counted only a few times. The CDR3: CSVEVVQSYEQYF. Here the CDR3 DNA reads TGCAGCGTTGAAGTTGTCCAGTCCTACGAGCAGTACTTC. This rearrangement joins TRBV29-1 to TRBJ2-7; D gene unclear. Trimming pared 1 base from V and 1 base from J, leaving 8 bases between. The CDR3 runs to 13 residues. Per the germline V gene, CDR1 is SQVTM and CDR2 is ANQGSEA.

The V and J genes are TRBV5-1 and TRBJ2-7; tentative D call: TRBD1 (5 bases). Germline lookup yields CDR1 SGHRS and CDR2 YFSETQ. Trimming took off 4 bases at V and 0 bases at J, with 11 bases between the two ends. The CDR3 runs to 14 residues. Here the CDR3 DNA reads TGCGCCAGCAGCACAGGTGCTGCCTCCTACGAGCAGTACTTC. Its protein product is CASSTGAASYEQYF.

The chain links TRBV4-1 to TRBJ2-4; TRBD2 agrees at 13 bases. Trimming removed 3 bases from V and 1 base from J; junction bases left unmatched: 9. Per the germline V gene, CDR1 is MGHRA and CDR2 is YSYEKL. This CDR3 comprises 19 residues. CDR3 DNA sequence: TGCGCCAGCAGCCACCAACTAGCGGGGGGGCTGGGGGCCAAAAACATTCAGTACTTC. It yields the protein CASSHQLAGGLGAKNIQYF.

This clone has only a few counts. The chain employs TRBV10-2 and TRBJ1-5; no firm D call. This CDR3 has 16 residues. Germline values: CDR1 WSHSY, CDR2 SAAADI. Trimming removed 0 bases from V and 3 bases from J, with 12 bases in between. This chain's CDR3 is CASSESAGLSNQPQHF. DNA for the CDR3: TGCGCCAGCAGTGAGTCCGCGGGGTTATCCAATCAGCCCCAGCATTTT.

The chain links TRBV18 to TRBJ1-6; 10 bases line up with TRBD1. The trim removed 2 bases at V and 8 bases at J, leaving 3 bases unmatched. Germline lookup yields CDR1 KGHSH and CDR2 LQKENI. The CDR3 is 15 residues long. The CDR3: CASSPETGGDSPLHF. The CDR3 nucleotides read TGTGCCAGCTCACCAGAGACAGGGGGCGATTCACCCCTCCACTTT.

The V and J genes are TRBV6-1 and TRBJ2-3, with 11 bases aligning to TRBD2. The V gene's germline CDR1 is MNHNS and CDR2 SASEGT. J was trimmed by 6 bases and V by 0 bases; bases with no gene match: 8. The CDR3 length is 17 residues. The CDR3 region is CASSEALAGGWSDTQYF. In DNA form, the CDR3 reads TGTGCCAGCAGTGAAGCGTTAGCGGGGGGGTGGTCGGATACGCAGTATTTT.

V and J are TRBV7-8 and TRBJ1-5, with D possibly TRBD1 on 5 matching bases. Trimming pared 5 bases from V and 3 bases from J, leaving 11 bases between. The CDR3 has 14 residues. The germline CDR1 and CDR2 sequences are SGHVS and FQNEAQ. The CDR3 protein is CASSGGGFNQPQHF. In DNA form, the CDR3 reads TGTGCCAGCAGCGGGGGGGGGTTCAATCAGCCCCAGCATTTT.

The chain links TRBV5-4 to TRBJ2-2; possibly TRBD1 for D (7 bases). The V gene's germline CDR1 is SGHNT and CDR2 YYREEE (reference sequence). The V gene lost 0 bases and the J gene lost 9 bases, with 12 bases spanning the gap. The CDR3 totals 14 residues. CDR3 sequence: CASSLDPGGWELFF. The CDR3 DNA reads TGTGCCAGCAGCTTGGATCCAGGGGGGTGGGAGCTGTTTTTT.

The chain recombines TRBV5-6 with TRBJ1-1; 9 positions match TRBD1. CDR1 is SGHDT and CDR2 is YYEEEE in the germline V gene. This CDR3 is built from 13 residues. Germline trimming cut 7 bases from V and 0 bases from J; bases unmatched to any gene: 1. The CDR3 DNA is TGTGCCAGCGACAGGGGGGTGAACACTGAAGCTTTCTTT. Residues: CASDRGVNTEAFF.

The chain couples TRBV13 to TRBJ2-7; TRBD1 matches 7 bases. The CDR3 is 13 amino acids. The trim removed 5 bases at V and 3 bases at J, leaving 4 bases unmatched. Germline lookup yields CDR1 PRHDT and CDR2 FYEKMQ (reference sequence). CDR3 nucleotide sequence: TGTGCCAGCAGCCAGACAGGGAACTACGAGCAGTACTTC. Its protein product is CASSQTGNYEQYF. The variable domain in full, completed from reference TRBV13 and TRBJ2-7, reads AAGVIQSPRHLIKEKRETATLKCYPIPRHDTVYWYQQGPGQDPQFLISFYEKMQSDKGSIPDRFSAQQFSDYHSELNMSSLELGDSALYFCASSQTGNYEQYFGPGTRLTVT.

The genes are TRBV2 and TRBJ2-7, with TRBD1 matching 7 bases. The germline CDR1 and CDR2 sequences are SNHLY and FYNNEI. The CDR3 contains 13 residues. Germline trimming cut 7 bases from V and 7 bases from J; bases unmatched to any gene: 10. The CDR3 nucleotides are TGTGCCAGCATCCCCGGCAGGGGGAAAGAGCAGTACTTC. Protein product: CASIPGRGKEQYF. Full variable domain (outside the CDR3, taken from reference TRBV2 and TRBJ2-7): EPEVTQTPSHQVTQMGQEVILRCVPISNHLYFYWYRQILGQKVEFLVSFYNNEISEKSEIFDDQFSVERPDGSNFTLKIRSTKLEDSAMYFCASIPGRGKEQYFGPGTRLTVT.

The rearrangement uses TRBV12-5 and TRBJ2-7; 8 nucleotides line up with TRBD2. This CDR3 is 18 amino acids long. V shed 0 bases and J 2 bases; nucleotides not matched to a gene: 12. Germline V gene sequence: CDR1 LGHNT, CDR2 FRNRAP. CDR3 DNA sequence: TGTGCTAGTGGTTTGGTAATCTCCAGGCGGGGGGCCCCCTACGAGCAGTACTTC. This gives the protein CASGLVISRRGAPYEQYF. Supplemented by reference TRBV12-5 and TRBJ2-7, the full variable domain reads DARVTQTPRHKVTEMGQEVTMRCQPILGHNTVFWYRQTMMQGLELLAYFRNRAPLDDSGMPKDRFSAEMPDATLATLKIQPSEPRDSAVYFCASGLVISRRGAPYEQYFGPGTRLTVT.